The sequence of this TCR beta chain was determined in a study of post-analysis software for immune sequencing data. CDR1 is MNHEY and CDR2 is SVGAGI in the germline V gene. Trimming pared 0 bases from V and 7 bases from J, leaving 9 bases between. The CDR3 loop spans 13 amino acids. Study outcomes and limitations: About five TRBV segments were more frequent in patients than controls; TRBV5-6, TRBV5-1 and TRBV20-1 belonged to this group.

On this clonotype: Its matching antigen is unknown.

Researchers reported that TCR beta cDNA libraries carried unique molecular identifiers. MiXCR, applied by TCRdb to the PCR reads, yields one record per CDR3 protein. The sample holds 700,000 to 900,000 distinct CDR3 sequences, about 45% seen once. The V call is TRBV6-5, the J call TRBJ1-2; D is perhaps TRBD1 (5 bases). This receptor was identified in a girl aged 5 to 17 with multiple sclerosis. Sequenced sample: blood. The CDR3 DNA reads as TGTGCCAGCAGTTACTCCGGGACTGGTGGCTACACCTTC. This gives the protein CASSYSGTGGYTF.